This passage covers 4 T cell receptor beta chains from one sample sequenced in a study of blood T cell repertoires in COVID-19. The repertoire was sequenced with immunoSEQ multiplex PCR; TCRdb's copy has only in-frame clones and lacks some. The sample contains approximately 77,000 clones, more than 80% of which appear only once. The specimen was peripheral blood. These receptors came from a woman in her 70s with acute or convalescent COVID-19.

The rearrangement links TRBV7-9 to TRBJ2-1; 7 bases map to TRBD2. The germline gives CDR1 SEHNR, CDR2 FQNEAQ (reference sequence). J was trimmed by 8 bases and V by 4 bases; bases with no gene match: 11. The CDR3 runs to 15 residues. The chain's CDR3 is CASSSERGGRDEQFF. The DNA for the CDR3 is TGTGCCAGCAGCTCCGAGCGGGGCGGTAGGGATGAGCAGTTCTTC.

The V and J genes are TRBV6-6 and TRBJ2-5; 8 positions match TRBD1. Per germline, CDR1 MNHNY and CDR2 SVGAGI (reference sequence). This CDR3 is 15 amino acids long. Losses at the gene ends were 6 bases for V and 2 bases for J; bases not matched to a gene: 8. The CDR3 spells CASSGGTGGQETQYF. The CDR3 DNA follows: TGTGCCAGCAGCGGCGGGACAGGCGGTCAAGAGACCCAGTACTTC.

The chain combines TRBV27 with TRBJ2-1, with 11 bases fitting TRBD2. The J segment lost 6 bases and the V segment lost 2 bases, leaving 9 bases of the junction unmatched. This CDR3 is 17 amino acids long. CDR1 is MNHEY, CDR2 SMNVEV, per germline (reference sequence). The CDR3 spells CASSLGLAGGPTNEQFF. The CDR3 region has the DNA TGTGCCAGCAGTTTAGGTCTAGCGGGGGGCCCGACCAATGAGCAGTTCTTC.

The chain uses TRBV18 and TRBJ1-1; 9 nucleotides line up with TRBD1. Germline V CDR1 and CDR2: KGHSH, LQKENI. The ends lost 5 bases at V and 6 bases at J; junction bases unmatched: 19. The length of the CDR3 is 18 residues. The CDR3 sequence: CASSSWTGVPTMASEAFF. In DNA, the CDR3 is TGTGCCAGCTCATCTTGGACAGGGGTCCCGACGATGGCCTCTGAAGCTTTCTTT.